Sequencing of this TCR beta chain was carried out in a study of STAT5B mutations in CD4+ large granular lymphocyte leukemia. About the study: Among healthy controls, a particular HLA allele went with more CDR3 'QG' motifs.

Assay used: immunoSEQ multiplex PCR; TCRdb lists only in-frame clones, some missing. The repertoire holds approximately 20,000 clones, roughly 84% seen once, with approximately 13% in the top ten. The study's findings and limits: 8/27 top patient clones versus 2/35 control clones were TRBV06-family. No patients shared main leukemic clonotypes, though approximately 26% appeared at low frequency elsewhere.

Comments on this clone: Its antigen remains unidentified.

Deletions cut 2 bases from V and 6 bases from J, with 12 bases between. The CDR3 runs to 13 residues. The V gene's germline CDR1 is SGDLS and CDR2 YYNGEE. The sample was CD4+ T cells from blood buffy coats. The chain employs TRBV9 and TRBJ2-7, with D possibly matching TRBD2 (5 bases). This clonotype originated in a human donor in good health. CDR3 sequence: CASSVRAEGEQYF. The CDR3 DNA sequence: TGTGCCAGCAGCGTCCGGGCCGAGGGCGAGCAGTACTTC.